The next 5 T cell receptor beta chains were all read from a single sample in a study of blood T cell repertoires in COVID-19 (dated by TCRdb to 2019 to 2021). The library relied on the immunoSEQ multiplex PCR assay. The source is immuneACCESS, and TCRdb retained only in-frame sequences with V and J called. Part of the clones is not carried over; for the studies checked, unresolved V genes explain less than half of this, and the remainder is unexplained. The sample has under 200,000 clones on record, roughly 86% of them singletons. The ten top clones hold 2.5% of the sample. Material for sequencing was peripheral blood. These receptors were taken from a man aged 35-49 years with active or convalescent COVID-19.

V usage is TRBV24-1 and J usage is TRBJ2-3; a possible D gene is TRBD2 (5 bases). The CDR3 spans 14 residues. Trimming cost V 6 bases and J 4 bases, with 13 bases left between them. Germline CDR1 and CDR2: KGHDR and SFDVKD. CDR3 region: CATSFSAVSDTQYF. The CDR3 nucleotides read TGTGCCACCAGTTTCTCAGCGGTATCAGATACGCAGTATTTT.

This clone turned up a few times. The chain is built from TRBV7-2 and TRBJ2-5; D might be TRBD1 (5 bases). The CDR3 is made up of 14 amino acids. Between the trimmed V and J ends, which lost 2 bases and 5 bases, there was a span of 12 bases. CDR1 SGHTA and CDR2 FQGNSA come from the germline V gene. CDR3 residues: CASSLFGARETQYF. Written as DNA, the CDR3 is TGTGCCAGCAGCTTATTTGGGGCACGGGAGACCCAGTACTTC. Using reference TRBV7-2 and TRBJ2-5 for the parts outside the CDR3, the full variable domain is GAGVSQSPSNKVTEKGKDVELRCDPISGHTALYWYRQSLGQGLEFLIYFQGNSAPDKSGLPSDRFSAERTGGSVSTLTIQRTQQEDSAVYLCASSLFGARETQYFGPGTRLLVL.

The CDR3 nucleotides are TGTGCCAGCAGTTTGGGCAGGAACCAGCCCCAGCATTTT. Protein sequence: CASSLGRNQPQHF. The J gene is TRBJ1-5, the V gene TRBV28; D not resolved. The V gene's germline CDR1 is MDHEN and CDR2 SYDVKM. This CDR3 has 13 amino acids. V lost 3 bases to trimming and J lost 7 bases, with 10 bases between them.

The count of this clone is one. The rearrangement links TRBV23-1 to TRBJ2-1; D gene uncertain. TRBV23-1 is recorded as an ORF, its role being uncertain. This CDR3 has 14 residues. V was shortened by 1 base and J by 0 bases, with 4 bases between the two germline ends. CDR3: CASSQYISYNEQFF. In DNA, the CDR3 is TGCGCCAGCAGTCAATACATCTCCTACAATGAGCAGTTCTTC.

Only a few counts were recorded for this clone. J is TRBJ2-1 and V is TRBV6-5, with D perhaps TRBD2 (5 bases). V was pared by 2 bases and J by 2 bases, with 13 bases between. Germline V gene sequence: CDR1 MNHEY, CDR2 SVGAGI. The CDR3 has 16 residues. In nucleotides, the CDR3 is TGTGCCAGCAGTTACAACGTTCGGGGTGCCTACAATGAGCAGTTCTTC. Translated, it gives CASSYNVRGAYNEQFF.